This TCR beta chain was sequenced during a study of early T cells in non-severe SARS-CoV-2 infection. Study as a whole: Sequencing of unsorted whole blood was done on bulk RNA, leaving chains unpaired.

In this sample, this clonotype turned up a few times. Individual cDNA molecules each received unique molecular identifiers attached to them. From the 5' RACE reads, TCRdb called clonotypes with MiXCR, one entry per CDR3 protein. The sample consists of 90,000 to 120,000 distinct CDR3 sequences, 11% of them appearing once. This CDR3 comprises 16 residues. Trimming removed 3 bases from V and 2 bases from J; junction bases left unmatched: 8. Per the germline V gene, CDR1 is SGHTA and CDR2 is FQGNSA. The clonotype originates from an adult who was a healthcare worker with PCR-confirmed SARS-CoV-2 infection or an uninfected control (not recorded which). Sequencing was performed on whole blood. The chain recombines TRBV7-2 with TRBJ2-3; TRBD2 agrees at 7 bases. The CDR3 here is CASSFLVAGPTDTQYF. The DNA of the CDR3 is TGTGCCAGCAGCTTTCTGGTAGCGGGTCCCACAGATACGCAGTATTTT.